The present T cell receptor (beta chain) was sequenced within a study of OX40 agonist ivuxolimab in advanced cancers. About the study: Every 2 weeks, patients got intravenous ivuxolimab at one of six dose levels (0.01-10 mg/kg). Cohort: approximately 83% men, mean age approximately 66, aged roughly 20 to 79. Partial responses, seen in three patients, involved one hepatocellular carcinoma and two cutaneous melanomas. Whole-study findings and limits: What antigens the expanded peripheral T cells recognized was never established.

About this clone itself: What it recognizes is unknown.

The repertoire was sequenced with immunoSEQ multiplex PCR; TCRdb's copy has only in-frame clones and lacks some. The data contain about 62,000 clones, about four fifths of them seen just once; the ten biggest clones take up 5.5%. This TCR derives from an adult with an advanced solid tumor such as melanoma, head and neck, liver or kidney cancer. Sequences were derived from CD4+ or CD8+ T cells sorted from blood, sampled in a trial of the OX40 agonist ivuxolimab.

CDR3 sequence (DNA): TGTGCCAGCAGTGGTACTAGCGGGAGACCCGAGCAGTACTTC. Translated, it gives CASSGTSGRPEQYF. V and J are TRBV2 and TRBJ2-7; 11 nucleotides align to TRBD2. The germline gives CDR1 SNHLY, CDR2 FYNNEI. Germline trimming cut 4 bases from V and 6 bases from J; bases unmatched to any gene: 5. The CDR3 is 14 residues long.